This record covers a single T cell receptor beta chain. No antigen is known for it. The entry originates in a study of T cell responses to AZD1222 COVID-19 vaccine. Study-level findings and limits: Repertoires were obtained solely post-peak T cell response. The sample set comprised mostly white British donors with more females, and clonal diversity was possibly underestimated. Reports say nearly half of spike-specific TCRs go after unmutated variant regions.

CDR1 SGHRS and CDR2 YFSETQ come from the germline V gene. The J segment lost 4 bases and the V segment lost 4 bases, leaving 4 bases of the junction unmatched. The CDR3 is made up of 14 amino acids. Using immunoSEQ multiplex PCR, the repertoire was profiled, and TCRdb retains in-frame clones only, with some absent. The sample shows under 140,000 clones, roughly 93% of them seen only once. The input for sequencing was peripheral blood, taken 28 days after the second AZD1222 dose. The chain combines TRBV5-1 with TRBJ2-2; 7 bases agree with TRBD1. This sequence was found in an adult who received the AZD1222 COVID-19 vaccine. The CDR3 reads CASSQTGFTGELFF. CDR3 DNA: TGCGCCAGCAGCCAGACAGGGTTCACCGGGGAGCTGTTTTTT. The full variable domain, completed using reference TRBV5-1 and TRBJ2-2, is KAGVTQTPRYLIKTRGQQVTLSCSPISGHRSVSWYQQTPGQGLQFLFEYFSETQRNKGNFPGRFSGRQFSNSRSEMNVSTLELGDSALYLCASSQTGFTGELFFGEGSRLTVL.